A selection of T cell receptor beta chains follows, all from one sample in a study of OX40 agonist ivuxolimab in advanced cancers. Libraries were prepared by immunoSEQ multiplex PCR; TCRdb keeps only in-frame clonotypes and omits some of them. The sample records roughly 100,000 clones, around 85% being singletons. Material: CD4+ or CD8+ T cells sorted from blood, obtained in a trial of the OX40 agonist ivuxolimab. These receptors were obtained from an adult with an advanced solid tumor such as melanoma, head and neck, liver or kidney cancer. The CDR3 runs from the conserved cysteine through the conserved F or W. The D gene is left open where the match is weak.

d_call j_call v_call cdr3_length cdr3_aa
- TRBJ2-7 TRBV20-1 11 CSAQASYEQYF
- TRBJ1-1 TRBV5-1 14 CASSSTTQNTEAFF
- TRBJ1-1 TRBV15 12 CATSRDWTEAFF
- TRBJ2-3 TRBV4-1 14 CASSQVGITDTQYF
TRBD1 TRBJ1-5 TRBV9 15 CASRGTRGRNQPQHF
- TRBJ2-7 TRBV19 14 CASSIALNSYEQYF
- TRBJ1-2 TRBV11-2 14 CASSLDRVSYGYTF
TRBD2 TRBJ2-7 TRBV11-3 14 CASSLGGARGEQYF
- TRBJ1-1 TRBV19 13 CASTKIDGAEAFF
TRBD1 TRBJ1-2 TRBV19 14 CASTDPGQGKGYTF
TRBD2 TRBJ2-3 TRBV4-3 19 CASSQGAGLAGGPTDTQYF
- TRBJ1-2 TRBV11-2 15 CASSLERGFGYGYTF
TRBD1 TRBJ1-1 TRBV2 14 CASSVGQGNTEAFF
- TRBJ1-6 TRBV27 16 CASSLGVGTYNSPLHF
- TRBJ2-5 TRBV5-1 12 CASRRRQETQYF
- TRBJ1-1 TRBV5-1 16 CASSMTTGHSNTEAFF
- TRBJ2-7 TRBV27 14 CASSPTRSSYEQYF